Presented here are 14 T cell receptor beta chains from one specimen sequenced in a study of T-cell memory formation after mild COVID-19. TCRdb redid the calling of the 5' RACE reads with MiXCR, one entry per CDR3 protein. The sample holds hundreds of thousands of distinct CDR3 sequences, around 30% seen once. The source material was PBMCs or a T cell subset sorted from them (not recorded which). Receptors originate from an adult woman who had mild COVID-19 (a few samples of this study predate the infection). Cell type and time point are not known.

The gene calls are TRBV4-1 and TRBJ2-1, with 10 bases matching TRBD2. V gave up 4 bases and J gave up 8 bases; unmatched junction bases: 11. Germline V gene lookup returns CDR1 MGHRA and CDR2 YSYEKL. This CDR3 region has 16 residues. CDR3 coding DNA: TGCGCCAGCAGCCCTTACAGCGGGGGGGGGACCGATGAGCAGTTCTTC. Encoded protein: CASSPYSGGGTDEQFF.

The chain combines TRBV5-5 with TRBJ2-7, with 8 bases that match TRBD1. Germline lookup yields CDR1 SGHKS and CDR2 YYEKEE (reference sequence). CDR3 size: 19 residues. V was pared by 2 bases and J by 4 bases, with 20 bases of the junction left unmatched. CDR3 residues: CASSFSFSSGTGLGYEQYF. CDR3 bases: TGTGCCAGCAGCTTTTCATTCTCCTCCGGGACAGGACTCGGTTACGAGCAGTACTTC.

The rearrangement links TRBV4-1 to TRBJ1-4; the D is unclear. V was pared by 0 bases and J by 5 bases, with 13 bases between. The CDR3 totals 16 residues. Germline loops: CDR1 MGHRA, CDR2 YSYEKL. The CDR3 sequence: CASSQDKGRTNEKLFF. The CDR3 DNA reads as TGCGCCAGCAGCCAAGATAAAGGCAGAACGAATGAAAAACTGTTTTTT.

This clonotype was seen only a few times. This rearrangement joins TRBV12-3 or TRBV12-4 to TRBJ2-7; 9 bases map to TRBD2. Trimming cost V 1 base and J 4 bases; bases outside gene matches: 2. CDR3 length: 14 amino acids. The CDR3 DNA is TGTGCCAGCAGTTTAGTAGCGGGAGCGTACGAGCAGTACTTC. Translated, it gives CASSLVAGAYEQYF.

The chain has TRBV5-5 and TRBJ2-1; 7 bases are shared with TRBD1. V shed 3 bases, J shed 5 bases, and the junction held 8 bases outside the gene matches. Germline V lookup: CDR1 SGHKS, CDR2 YYEKEE (reference sequence). The CDR3 spans 15 residues. The DNA for the CDR3 is TGTGCCAGCAGCTCACAGGGGTCTAGCCACAATGAGCAGTTCTTC. Protein product: CASSSQGSSHNEQFF.

This chain uses TRBV21-1 with TRBJ1-2; the table's TRBD1 call for D was not verified on the DNA. TRBV21-1 is classified as a pseudogene. The CDR3 is made up of 15 amino acids. For the CDR3, the DNA is TGTGCCAGCAGGGACGGGACAGGGTGGAACTATGGCTACACCTTC. This gives the protein CASRDGTGWNYGYTF.

The chain combines TRBV9 with TRBJ1-1; D not certain. The CDR3 runs to 14 residues. V was clipped by 0 bases and J by 3 bases, with 9 bases between them. Germline-derived CDR1 and CDR2 are SGDLS and YYNGEE. The CDR3 sequence: CASSVGRSDTEAFF. As DNA, the CDR3 is TGTGCCAGCAGCGTAGGTCGGTCGGACACTGAAGCTTTCTTT. Variable domain in full (rest from reference TRBV9 and TRBJ1-1): DSGVTQTPKHLITATGQRVTLRCSPRSGDLSVYWYQQSLDQGLQFLIQYYNGEERAKGNILERFSAQQFPDLHSELNLSSLELGDSALYFCASSVGRSDTEAFFGQGTRLTVV.

The J gene is TRBJ1-1, the V gene TRBV24-1; D is perhaps TRBD1 (6 bases). V lost 7 bases, J lost 0 bases, and 14 bases lay in between. This CDR3 comprises 15 residues. Germline CDR1 KGHDR, CDR2 SFDVKD. The CDR3 coding sequence is TGTGCCACCAGATCGGGGGGCAGAATGAACACTGAAGCTTTCTTT. Translation: CATRSGGRMNTEAFF.

There are a few counts of this clonotype. The rearrangement uses TRBV7-2 and TRBJ2-7; D is ambiguous. The germline V and J ends were trimmed by 0 bases and 6 bases, with 12 bases remaining between them. The germline gives CDR1 SGHTA, CDR2 FQGNSA. This CDR3 has 14 residues. CDR3 in DNA: TGTGCCAGCAGCTTAGCCAGCCCGCCGGGCGAGCAGTACTTC. This codes for CASSLASPPGEQYF.

This chain links TRBV19 with TRBJ2-6; 7 bases agree with TRBD1. Unmatched junction bases numbered 3, after V lost 7 bases and J lost 0 bases. The CDR3 length is 15 residues. Germline V gives CDR1 LNHDA, CDR2 SQIVND (reference sequence). CDR3 protein: CASMGQYSGANVLTF. For the CDR3, the DNA is TGTGCCAGTATGGGACAGTACTCTGGGGCCAACGTCCTGACTTTC.

The CDR3: CSVDRTGGNEQFF. CDR3 sequence (DNA): TGCAGCGTTGACAGGACAGGGGGGAATGAGCAGTTCTTC. J is TRBJ2-1 and V is TRBV29-1; 10 positions agree with TRBD1. CDR3 length: 13 residues. Looked up from germline, CDR1 is SQVTM and CDR2 is ANQGSEA. The J segment lost 7 bases and the V segment lost 3 bases, leaving 3 bases of the junction unmatched.

This chain uses TRBV12-3 or TRBV12-4 with TRBJ2-3, with a weak D call TRBD2 (5 bases). There are 14 residues in the CDR3. Trimming stripped 4 bases from V and 4 bases from J, with 12 bases between. The CDR3 DNA is TGTGCCAGCAGTTATGATCGGCGGGCAGATACGCAGTATTTT. This encodes CASSYDRRADTQYF.

The chain recombines TRBV7-6 with TRBJ2-1; D gene ambiguous. The V and J ends lost 6 bases and 5 bases respectively, with 14 bases between them. The germline CDR1 and CDR2 sequences are SGHVS and FNYEAQ. The CDR3 spans 14 residues. This CDR3 reads CASSHAVRNNEQFF. CDR3 bases: TGTGCCAGCAGTCACGCGGTTCGGAACAATGAGCAGTTCTTC.

This clonotype was found a few times. The rearrangement joins TRBV5-1 to TRBJ2-3; tentative D call: TRBD1 (5 bases). V was shortened by 0 bases and J by 2 bases, with 13 bases between the two germline ends. The CDR3 contains 16 residues. Germline assignment: CDR1 SGHRS and CDR2 YFSETQ. CDR3 sequence: CASSLDSRGTTDTQYF. The CDR3 nucleotides read TGCGCCAGCAGCTTGGATTCAAGGGGAACCACAGATACGCAGTATTTT.